This T cell receptor (beta chain) was identified in a study of cytomegalovirus exposure and HLA in healthy donors. Overall study findings and caveats: Earlier analysis found most TCR beta V segments productive about 90% or about 30% of the time.

A word on this clone: As yet, its antigen is unknown.

With 60 Vbeta and 13 Jbeta primers, the PCR was carried out. The protocol was immunoSEQ multiplex PCR, while the TCRdb copy is restricted to in-frame clones and leaves out a portion. Of over 150,000 clones listed, approximately 80% are singletons. This CDR3 contains 17 residues. Germline CDR1 is MDHEN and CDR2 is SYDVKM. The V and J ends lost 2 bases and 4 bases, in that order; junction bases with no gene match: 9. V usage is TRBV28 and J usage is TRBJ2-2; TRBD1 matches 8 bases. Sequenced: PBMCs. The clonotype originates from a man in his thirties or forties in good health and CMV-seropositive. In DNA, the CDR3 is TGTGCCAGCAGTTTAAGGGGCAGGGGGCGCTTCACCGGGGAGCTGTTTTTT. Amino acids: CASSLRGRGRFTGELFF.